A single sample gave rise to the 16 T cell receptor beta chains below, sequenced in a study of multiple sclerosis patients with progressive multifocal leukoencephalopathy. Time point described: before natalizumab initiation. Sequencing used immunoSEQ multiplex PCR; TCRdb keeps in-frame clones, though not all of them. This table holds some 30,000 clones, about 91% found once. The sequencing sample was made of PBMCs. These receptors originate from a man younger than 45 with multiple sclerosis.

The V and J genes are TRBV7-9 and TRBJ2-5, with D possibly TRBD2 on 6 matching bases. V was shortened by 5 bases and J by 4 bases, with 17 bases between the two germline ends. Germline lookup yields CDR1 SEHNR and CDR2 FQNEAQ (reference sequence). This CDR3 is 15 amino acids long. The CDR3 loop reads CASSTRGVVRETQYF. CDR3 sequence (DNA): TGTGCCAGCAGCACACGCGGGGTGGTACGAGAGACCCAGTACTTC.

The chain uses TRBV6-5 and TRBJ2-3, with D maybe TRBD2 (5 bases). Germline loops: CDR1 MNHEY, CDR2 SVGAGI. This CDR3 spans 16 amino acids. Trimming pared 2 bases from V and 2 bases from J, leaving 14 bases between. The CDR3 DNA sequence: TGTGCCAGCAGTTACAGGGCTTCCCGGGACACAGATACGCAGTATTTT. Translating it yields CASSYRASRDTDTQYF.

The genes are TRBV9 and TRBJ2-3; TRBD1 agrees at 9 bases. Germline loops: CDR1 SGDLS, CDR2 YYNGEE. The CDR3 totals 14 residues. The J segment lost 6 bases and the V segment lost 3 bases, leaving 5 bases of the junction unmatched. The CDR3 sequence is CASSARTGADTQYF. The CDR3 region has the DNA TGTGCCAGCAGCGCAAGGACAGGGGCCGATACGCAGTATTTT.

CDR3 protein: CASSLTSGGHEQYF. CDR3 DNA sequence: TGTGCCAGCAGCCTAACTAGCGGGGGCCACGAGCAGTACTTC. The J gene is TRBJ2-7, the V gene TRBV6-5; 11 bases are shared with TRBD2. This CDR3 is 14 amino acids long. From germline, CDR1 is MNHEY and CDR2 SVGAGI. V lost 6 bases and J lost 5; bases outside the gene matches: 6.

The DNA of the CDR3 is TGTGCCAGCAGGCGACTAGCGGGAGTTTTCGGGGAGCTGTTTTTT. Translated: CASRRLAGVFGELFF. The chain uses TRBV2 and TRBJ2-2, with 12 nucleotides matching TRBD2. J gave up 7 bases and V 6 bases, and 6 bases lay outside the gene matches. CDR3 size: 15 residues. CDR1 is SNHLY, CDR2 FYNNEI, per germline.

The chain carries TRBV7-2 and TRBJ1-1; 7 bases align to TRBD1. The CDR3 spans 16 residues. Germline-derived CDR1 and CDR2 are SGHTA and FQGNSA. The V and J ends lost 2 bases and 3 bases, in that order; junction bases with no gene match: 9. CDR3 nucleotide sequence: TGTGCCAGCAGCTTAAGTACAGGGGCGACGTACACTGAAGCTTTCTTT. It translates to CASSLSTGATYTEAFF. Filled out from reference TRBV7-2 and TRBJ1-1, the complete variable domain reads GAGVSQSPSNKVTEKGKDVELRCDPISGHTALYWYRQSLGQGLEFLIYFQGNSAPDKSGLPSDRFSAERTGGSVSTLTIQRTQQEDSAVYLCASSLSTGATYTEAFFGQGTRLTVV.

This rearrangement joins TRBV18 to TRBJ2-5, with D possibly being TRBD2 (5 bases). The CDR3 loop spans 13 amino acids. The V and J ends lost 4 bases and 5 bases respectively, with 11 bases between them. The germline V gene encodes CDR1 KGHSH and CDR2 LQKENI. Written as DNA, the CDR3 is TGTGCCAGCTCACGGGCCCGGGATGAGACCCAGTACTTC. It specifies CASSRARDETQYF.

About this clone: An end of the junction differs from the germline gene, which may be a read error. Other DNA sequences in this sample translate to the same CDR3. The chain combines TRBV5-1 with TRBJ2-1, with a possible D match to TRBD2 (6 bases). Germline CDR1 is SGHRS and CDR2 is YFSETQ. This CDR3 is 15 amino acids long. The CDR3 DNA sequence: TGCGCCAGCAGCTTGGATAGCGGATTCTACAATGAACAGTTCTTC. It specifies CASSLDSGFYNEQFF.

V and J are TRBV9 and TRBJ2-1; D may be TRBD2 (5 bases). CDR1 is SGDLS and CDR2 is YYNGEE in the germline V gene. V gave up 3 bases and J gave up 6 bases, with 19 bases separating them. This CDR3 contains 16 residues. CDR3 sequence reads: CASSAWASGAGNEQFF. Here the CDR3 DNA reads TGTGCCAGCAGCGCCTGGGCCTCCGGTGCGGGCAATGAGCAGTTCTTC.

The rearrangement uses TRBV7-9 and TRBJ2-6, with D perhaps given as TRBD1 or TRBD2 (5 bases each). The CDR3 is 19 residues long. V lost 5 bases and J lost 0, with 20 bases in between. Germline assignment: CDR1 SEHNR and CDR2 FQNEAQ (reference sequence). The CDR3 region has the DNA TGTGCCAGCAGCCGGGGCTTTGGTAGGCAAAGCTCTGGGGCCAACGTCCTGACTTTC. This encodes CASSRGFGRQSSGANVLTF.

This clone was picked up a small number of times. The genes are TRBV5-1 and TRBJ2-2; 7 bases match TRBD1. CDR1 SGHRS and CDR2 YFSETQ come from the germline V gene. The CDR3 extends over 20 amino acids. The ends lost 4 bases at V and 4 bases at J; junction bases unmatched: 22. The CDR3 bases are TGCGCCAGCAGCGGTGGGCGACAGGGAAGGCCGGGGAAACTCACCGGGGAGCTGTTTTTT. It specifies CASSGGRQGRPGKLTGELFF. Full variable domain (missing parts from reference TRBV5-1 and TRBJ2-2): KAGVTQTPRYLIKTRGQQVTLSCSPISGHRSVSWYQQTPGQGLQFLFEYFSETQRNKGNFPGRFSGRQFSNSRSEMNVSTLELGDSALYLCASSGGRQGRPGKLTGELFFGEGSRLTVL.

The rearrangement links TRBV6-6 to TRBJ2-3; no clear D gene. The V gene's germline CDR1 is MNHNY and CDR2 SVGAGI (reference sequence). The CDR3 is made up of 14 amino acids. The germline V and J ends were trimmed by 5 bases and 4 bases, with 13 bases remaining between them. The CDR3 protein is CASSKTKAPDTQYF. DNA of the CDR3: TGTGCCAGCAGTAAGACCAAGGCCCCAGATACGCAGTATTTT.

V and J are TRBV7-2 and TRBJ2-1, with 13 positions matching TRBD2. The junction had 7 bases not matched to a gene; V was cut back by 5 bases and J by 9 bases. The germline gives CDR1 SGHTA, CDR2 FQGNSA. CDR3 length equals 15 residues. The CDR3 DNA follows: TGTGCCAGCAGCCTAGGGACTAGCGGGACGGGTGAGCAGTTCTTC. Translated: CASSLGTSGTGEQFF.

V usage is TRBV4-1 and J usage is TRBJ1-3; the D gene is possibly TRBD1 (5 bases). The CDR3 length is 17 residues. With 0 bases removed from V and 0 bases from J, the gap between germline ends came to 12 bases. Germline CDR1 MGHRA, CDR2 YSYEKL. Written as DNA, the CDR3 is TGCGCCAGCAGCCAAGAGAAGTCGGGGGGCTCTGGAAACACCATATATTTT. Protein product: CASSQEKSGGSGNTIYF.

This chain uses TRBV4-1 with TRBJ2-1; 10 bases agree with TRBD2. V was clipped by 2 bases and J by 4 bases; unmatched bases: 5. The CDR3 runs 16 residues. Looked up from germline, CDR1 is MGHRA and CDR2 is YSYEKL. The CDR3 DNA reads TGCGCCAGCAGCCAACCGAGACTAGCGGGTTACAATGAGCAGTTCTTC. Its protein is CASSQPRLAGYNEQFF.

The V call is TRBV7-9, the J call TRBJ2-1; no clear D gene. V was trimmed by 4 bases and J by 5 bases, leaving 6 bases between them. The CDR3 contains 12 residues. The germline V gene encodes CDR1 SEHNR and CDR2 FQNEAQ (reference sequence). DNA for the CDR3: TGTGCCAGCAGCTCCCCTAACAATGAGCAGTTCTTC. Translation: CASSSPNNEQFF.